These 14 T cell receptor beta chains came from one sample sequenced in a study of CD8+CD57+ T cells in acquired aplastic anemia. Using genomic DNA as the template, TCR beta VDJ and CDR3 profiling was carried out. From the reads, TCRdb called clonotypes with MiXCR, one entry per CDR3 protein. The sample contains more than 150,000 distinct CDR3 sequences, about 50% of which appear only once. An expansion of CD8+CD57+ cells by flow cytometry had been shown in patients chosen for sequencing. Sequencing was done on a sample of sorted CD4+, CD8+, or CD8+CD57+ T cells (not recorded which) from PBMCs. Source of these receptors: a human donor with aplastic anemia.

This rearrangement joins TRBV2 to TRBJ2-6, with D perhaps TRBD2 (6 bases). The germline gives CDR1 SNHLY, CDR2 FYNNEI. Trimming took 11 bases from V and 1 from J, leaving 15 bases between them. CDR3 length equals 15 residues. The CDR3, as DNA: TGTGCCCAGAGGTGGGAGGTTTCTGGGGCCAACGTCCTGACTTTC. Protein product: CAQRWEVSGANVLTF.

This clonotype appeared once. This rearrangement joins TRBV6-5 to TRBJ1-2, with 7 bases fitting TRBD1. The V gene's germline CDR1 is MNHEY and CDR2 SVGAGI. Trimming cost V 2 bases and J 4 bases; bases outside gene matches: 10. The CDR3 spans 16 residues. The CDR3 DNA is TGTGCCAGCAGTTACACTACTAGGGACAGTTTCTATGGCTACACCTTC. It yields the protein CASSYTTRDSFYGYTF.

This clonotype appeared once. The gene calls are TRBV6-1 and TRBJ2-5; no firm D call. Per the germline V gene, CDR1 is MNHNS and CDR2 is SASEGT. The CDR3 loop spans 13 amino acids. V shed 8 bases and J shed 9 bases, with 19 bases lying between them. The CDR3 reads CASQDYSNQPQYF. CDR3 coding DNA: TGTGCCAGCCAAGATTATAGCAATCAGCCCCAGTACTTC.

This clonotype was detected many times. This chain links TRBV25-1 with TRBJ1-3; no reliable D call. Germline V gene data show CDR1 as MGHDK and CDR2 as SYGVNS. The V end lost 1 base, the J end lost 3 bases, and 10 bases lay between the germline ends. The CDR3 sequence is 15 residues long. CDR3 DNA sequence: TGTGCCAGCAGTGAATCTGTAGCCCTTGGAAACACCATATATTTT. It specifies CASSESVALGNTIYF.

This clonotype appeared once. The chain has TRBV2 and TRBJ1-3; 9 nucleotides align to TRBD1. The germline V gene encodes CDR1 SNHLY and CDR2 FYNNEI. J was trimmed by 9 bases and V by 0 bases; bases with no gene match: 9. The CDR3 runs to 16 residues. DNA for the CDR3: TGTGCCAGCAGTGAAGCGTCGGGACAGGGTATGGGCACCATATATTTT. This translates into CASSEASGQGMGTIYF.

In nucleotides, the CDR3 is TGTGCCAGCAGTGTCAGCCATAGCACAGATACGCAGTATTTT. As protein: CASSVSHSTDTQYF. V usage is TRBV2 and J usage is TRBJ2-3; D is unclear. The CDR3 spans 14 residues. V shed 4 bases and J shed 0 bases, with 8 bases lying between them. Germline values: CDR1 SNHLY, CDR2 FYNNEI.

The chain links TRBV11-2 to TRBJ2-3; D unresolved. Trimming took off 5 bases at V and 0 bases at J, with 12 bases between the two ends. CDR3 length equals 15 residues. Germline V lookup: CDR1 SGHAT, CDR2 FQNNGV. CDR3 sequence reads: CASSKQSSSTDTQYF. The CDR3 DNA reads as TGTGCCAGCAGCAAACAGTCTTCTAGCACAGATACGCAGTATTTT.

This chain joins TRBV25-1 and TRBJ2-7; D might be TRBD2 (6 bases). There are 17 residues in the CDR3. V lost 6 bases and J lost 0, with 21 bases in between. The germline CDR1 and CDR2 sequences are MGHDK and SYGVNS. The CDR3: CASSDGTFSLSSYEQYF. The CDR3 nucleotides read TGTGCCAGCAGCGACGGGACTTTCTCCCTCTCCTCCTACGAGCAGTACTTC.

This clonotype was seen many times. The rearrangement joins TRBV6-5 to TRBJ2-5, with 8 positions matching TRBD2. The germline V gene encodes CDR1 MNHEY and CDR2 SVGAGI. J lost 5 bases, V lost 4 bases, and 6 bases had no gene match. There are 14 residues in the CDR3. The CDR3 reads CASSSGGARETQYF. CDR3 nucleotides: TGTGCCAGCAGTTCGGGGGGGGCGCGGGAGACCCAGTACTTC.

This chain uses TRBV2 with TRBJ2-5; weak D call: TRBD1 (6 bases). Germline V gene data show CDR1 as SNHLY and CDR2 as FYNNEI. Trimming pared 8 bases from V and 1 base from J, leaving 11 bases between. This CDR3 comprises 13 residues. For the CDR3, the DNA is TGTGCCAGCTGTTTACAGGGCCAAGAGACCCAGTACTTC. Translation gives CASCLQGQETQYF.

This clonotype was seen just once. The genes are TRBV20-1 and TRBJ1-5, with 9 bases matching TRBD1. This CDR3 comprises 15 residues. V was pared by 3 bases and J by 0 bases, with 3 bases of the junction left unmatched. The germline CDR1 and CDR2 sequences are DFQATT and SNEGSKA (reference sequence). The chain's CDR3 is CSASGTGTSNQPQHF. DNA for the CDR3: TGCAGTGCTAGTGGGACAGGGACTAGCAATCAGCCCCAGCATTTT.

This clonotype was detected ten times or more. This chain connects TRBV6-2 or TRBV6-3 to TRBJ1-6; D gene uncertain. The CDR3 sequence is 14 residues long. The V end was cut by 2 bases, the J end by 4 bases, with 6 bases between. From germline, CDR1 is MNHEY and CDR2 SVGEGT. The CDR3 loop is CASSYGGYNSPLHF. The CDR3 DNA follows: TGTGCCAGCAGTTACGGAGGGTATAATTCACCCCTCCACTTT.

In its sample, this clonotype was seen many times. The chain uses TRBV5-1 and TRBJ2-7; TRBD1 agrees at 10 bases. The V gene's germline CDR1 is SGHRS and CDR2 YFSETQ. V shed 0 bases and J 4 bases; nucleotides not matched to a gene: 4. This CDR3 is 15 amino acids long. CDR3 in amino acids: CASSLGGDRGYEQYF. In DNA form, the CDR3 reads TGCGCCAGCAGCTTGGGAGGGGACAGGGGTTACGAGCAGTACTTC.

The genes are TRBV2 and TRBJ2-5, with TRBD2 matching 8 bases. CDR1 and CDR2 (germline): SNHLY, FYNNEI. The CDR3 has 15 residues. After removal of 4 bases from V and 5 bases from J, the junction contained 9 bases not matched to a gene. The CDR3 sequence: CASSVAGGRGETQYF. The CDR3 coding sequence is TGTGCCAGCAGTGTGGCGGGGGGCCGCGGGGAGACCCAGTACTTC.